These T cell receptor beta chains were read from a single sample in a study of T-cell memory formation after mild COVID-19. TCRdb ran MiXCR on the 5' RACE reads and lists one entry per CDR3 protein. The sample gives 92,000 or so distinct CDR3 sequences, around 13% of which show up once; about 27% is in the top ten. The sequenced material came from PBMCs or a T cell subset sorted from them (not recorded which). Every receptor here comes from an adult woman who had mild COVID-19 (a few samples of this study predate the infection). Cell type and time point are not known. CDR3s include the opening cysteine and the closing phenylalanine or tryptophan.

v_gene	j_gene	CDR3aa
TRBV30	TRBJ2-3	CAWSPGTGGGDTQYF
TRBV5-1	TRBJ2-1	CASSRTSGDNEQFF
TRBV9	TRBJ2-3	CASSVEGGHRTDTQYF
TRBV7-3	TRBJ2-1	CASSLGTGGEQFF
TRBV7-8	TRBJ2-1	CASRSTSGRGYNEQFF
TRBV29-1	TRBJ1-2	CSVEPPSNYGYTF
TRBV4-1	TRBJ1-2	CASSQWKGTGGDGYTF
TRBV6-5	TRBJ2-3	CASSLRGADTQYF
TRBV5-5	TRBJ2-2	CASSLSVDTLTGELFF
TRBV7-8	TRBJ2-4	CASSPLGRGARITKNIQYF
TRBV11-2	TRBJ2-1	CASSLTQGSYNEQFF
TRBV5-1	TRBJ2-1	CASSLEDLLARNEQFF
TRBV6-5	TRBJ2-2	CASSTPRGGINTGELFF
TRBV5-1	TRBJ2-1	CASSWGTSAYNEQFF
TRBV24-1	TRBJ2-5	CATSDLGIQETQYF
TRBV11-1	TRBJ2-2	CASSDDRTGDTGELFF
TRBV9	TRBJ1-2	CASSVGQDLRGYTF
TRBV9	TRBJ2-3	CASSGNPDTQYF
TRBV7-8	TRBJ2-7	CASSSEARTVRRYYYEQYF
TRBV5-1	TRBJ2-1	CASSLVGGLTLYNEQFF
TRBV4-1	TRBJ1-3	CASSVRMNSGNTIYF
TRBV27	TRBJ2-5	CASRTDNRVGETQYF
TRBV20-1	TRBJ2-7	CSARGIEGYEQYF
TRBV5-1	TRBJ2-7	CASSLVYHEQYF
TRBV29-1	TRBJ2-3	CSVDSGTGPSLTDTQYF
TRBV6-2/TRBV6-3	TRBJ2-5	CASSLAGLETQYF
TRBV12-3/TRBV12-4	TRBJ2-2	CASSLLVAGPTGELFF
TRBV20-1	TRBJ2-5	CSARAKSGRKAETQYF
TRBV5-6	TRBJ2-2	CASSLVPNTGELFF
TRBV4-1	TRBJ2-5	CASSHGTEEETQYF
TRBV7-9	TRBJ2-3	CASSLEGTSTDTQYF
TRBV11-2	TRBJ1-2	CASSLTGTGDGYTF
TRBV7-2	TRBJ2-1	CASSHHGGSGNEQFF
TRBV7-9	TRBJ2-3	CASSIGTDTQYF
TRBV14	TRBJ2-1	CASSPTVRGNEQFF
TRBV24-1	TRBJ2-3	CATRDRGSTDTQYF
TRBV27	TRBJ1-1	CASSSHGRQLTEAFF
TRBV2	TRBJ2-3	CASSPEPTGSATDTQYF
TRBV5-1	TRBJ2-2	CASSFEGTGELFF
TRBV20-1	TRBJ2-5	CSAPQETQYF
TRBV3-1	TRBJ2-1	CASSQVSSAYNEQFF
TRBV6-5	TRBJ2-2	CASSYRWGEWGDTGELFF
TRBV24-1	TRBJ2-3	CATSDRQGRTDTQYF
TRBV29-1	TRBJ2-5	CSVESGGEETQYF
TRBV6-4	TRBJ2-7	CASQHLVQYRYEQYF
TRBV5-1	TRBJ2-3	CASSSGVGTSGKGTDTQYF
TRBV9	TRBJ2-1	CASTVGAGAHNEQFF
TRBV6-5	TRBJ1-2	CASTDPGEDGYTF
TRBV7-2	TRBJ2-1	CASSQVGSVVYNEQFF
TRBV7-9	TRBJ2-7	CASSLDWVPYEQYF
TRBV20-1	TRBJ2-5	CSATRRDSDETQHF
TRBV7-6	TRBJ2-7	CASSLSTSSYEQYF
TRBV7-9	TRBJ2-7	CASSLAPSGDYEQYF
TRBV5-1	TRBJ2-1	CASSLAAGTAYEQFF
TRBV12-3/TRBV12-4	TRBJ1-2	CASSQPGIYDGYTF
TRBV29-1	TRBJ2-1	CSVEEPLSGQLYNEQFF
TRBV4-2	TRBJ2-7	CASSQDGAPVSYEQYF
TRBV7-9	TRBJ1-1	CASSTGYEAFF
TRBV7-9	TRBJ2-6	CASSSYLSGTPSGANVLTF
TRBV10-3	TRBJ2-1	CAISEPTNSGSSYNEQFF